This T cell receptor beta chain was recovered during a study of blood T cell repertoires in COVID-19. Only in-frame clones appear in the TCRdb table, and some are missing; sequencing was by immunoSEQ multiplex PCR. The sample lists fewer than 250,000 clones, around 80% seen once, with around 8.7% in the top ten. The CDR3 sequence is 15 residues long. The V gene is TRBV21-1, the J gene TRBJ2-1; TRBD2 is taken as the D call from the table, unchecked against the DNA. TRBV21-1 is a listed pseudogene. Sequencing was done on a sample of peripheral blood. The TCR originated in a woman in her 50s with acute or convalescent COVID-19. CDR3: CASSCSGRSDNEQFF. As DNA, the CDR3 is TGTGCCAGCAGCTGTAGCGGGAGATCAGACAATGAGCAGTTCTTC.